Each of the 8 T cell receptor beta chains below was sequenced from the same sample in a study of identical twins. TCRdb redid the calling of the 5' RACE reads with MiXCR, one entry per CDR3 protein. The sample consists of a few hundred thousand distinct CDR3 sequences, approximately 10% of them appearing once. These records were also assigned to another study, of yellow fever vaccine responses in identical twins.

The specimen sequenced was PBMCs. The receptors originated from a woman between 18 and 30 years old in good health.

This clonotype was observed a handful of times. The gene calls are TRBV10-3 and TRBJ1-1; TRBD1 aligns across 7 bases. The V gene's germline CDR1 is ENHRY and CDR2 SYGVKD. V trimming: 7 bases; J trimming: 7 bases; junction bases outside the gene matches: 15. The CDR3 contains 15 residues. The DNA for the CDR3 is TGTGCCATCACCGTGGGGGACAGAGGGTCAGGTGAAGCTTTCTTT. Amino acid sequence: CAITVGDRGSGEAFF.

The sample holds many counts of this clonotype. The chain employs TRBV5-1 and TRBJ2-3; a possible D gene is TRBD1 (5 bases). Trimming took 1 base from V and 0 from J, leaving 12 bases between them. CDR1 and CDR2 (germline): SGHRS, YFSETQ. CDR3 length: 16 amino acids. CDR3 nucleotide sequence: TGCGCCAGCAGCTTGTTTAAGCGACAGAGCACAGATACGCAGTATTTT. Translating it yields CASSLFKRQSTDTQYF.

This clonotype has just a few counts. The chain joins TRBV15 to TRBJ1-2; D unresolved. Germline assignment: CDR1 LNHNV and CDR2 YYDKDF (reference sequence). The CDR3 runs 13 residues. Trimming cost V 1 base and J 4 bases, with 7 bases left between them. CDR3 sequence reads: CATSRGSLYGYTF. CDR3 bases: TGTGCCACCAGCAGAGGAAGCCTCTATGGCTACACCTTC.

The sample holds a few counts of this clonotype. This chain links TRBV28 with TRBJ1-1; 7 nucleotides match TRBD1. Looked up from germline, CDR1 is MDHEN and CDR2 is SYDVKM. J gave up 3 bases and V 6 bases, and 4 bases lay outside the gene matches. This CDR3 comprises 13 residues. The CDR3 DNA reads as TGTGCCAGCAGGAAGCAGGGGGACACTGAAGCTTTCTTT. Its translation: CASRKQGDTEAFF.

The genes are TRBV27 and TRBJ2-2; the match to TRBD1 covers 9 bases. Per germline, CDR1 MNHEY and CDR2 SMNVEV (reference sequence). J lost 4 bases, V lost 5 bases, and 11 bases had no gene match. The length of the CDR3 is 17 residues. The CDR3 here is CASSGDTGGAGTGELFF. As DNA, the CDR3 is TGTGCCAGCAGTGGAGACACAGGGGGCGCTGGCACCGGGGAGCTGTTTTTT.

This clonotype was seen a handful of times. The rearrangement links TRBV29-1 to TRBJ2-3, with TRBD1 matching 7 bases. V gave up 6 bases and J gave up 1 base; unmatched junction bases: 4. In germline, CDR1 is SQVTM, CDR2 ANQGSEA. The CDR3 loop spans 13 amino acids. CDR3 DNA sequence: TGCAGCGTCCATACAGGGGGCACAGATACGCAGTATTTT. The encoded protein is CSVHTGGTDTQYF.

This clonotype has just one count. This chain uses TRBV3-1 with TRBJ2-1; 14 positions agree with TRBD2. In germline, CDR1 is LGHDT, CDR2 YNNKEL (reference sequence). The ends lost 7 bases at V and 3 bases at J; junction bases unmatched: 8. The CDR3 spans 17 residues. The DNA of the CDR3 is TGTGCCAGCACCCACGGACTAGCGGGGGGCGACTACAATGAGCAGTTCTTC. It codes for CASTHGLAGGDYNEQFF.

The CDR3 nucleotides read TGCGCCAGCAGCCAAGTCGGGACCGCGCGGGCCAACGTCCTGACTTTC. It specifies CASSQVGTARANVLTF. The chain is built from TRBV4-3 and TRBJ2-6; D assignment may be TRBD1 or TRBD2 (5 bases each). In germline, CDR1 is LGHNA, CDR2 YSLEER. Trimming left V 1 base short and J 5 bases short, with 12 bases between. This CDR3 comprises 16 residues.